This entry describes one T cell receptor (beta chain). This entry belongs to a study of shared clonotypes between healthy human individuals. Trimming at V came to 4 bases and at J to 4 bases, leaving 7 bases not matched to a gene. CDR3 length: 15 amino acids. Germline V gene sequence: CDR1 SGHRS, CDR2 YFSETQ. Data came from immunoSEQ multiplex PCR; TCRdb stores just in-frame clones and leaves some out. The profile shows 2 million to 3 million clones, approximately 94% of them singletons. The source is a man between 18 and 29 years old in good health. Some clones in this sample may be carry-over from other donors' samples. The specimen sequenced was naive CD4+ T cells from PBMCs. Subset noted: CD45RA+ positively selected. The chain joins TRBV5-1 to TRBJ2-3; 9 bases align to TRBD2. The CDR3 nucleotides are TGCGCCAGCAGCCGACTAGCGGAGGGCCCAGATACGCAGTATTTT. This sequence encodes CASSRLAEGPDTQYF. Based on the CDR3 plus reference TRBV5-1 and TRBJ2-3, the full variable domain is KAGVTQTPRYLIKTRGQQVTLSCSPISGHRSVSWYQQTPGQGLQFLFEYFSETQRNKGNFPGRFSGRQFSNSRSEMNVSTLELGDSALYLCASSRLAEGPDTQYFGPGTRLTVL.